This TCR beta chain was captured by sequencing in a study of blood T cells in healthy people across ages. On the study more broadly: With template switching, about one barcoded beta molecule was captured per two T cells.

A J-beta primer mix and a sample-barcoded 5' primer were used in a second PCR of about 6 to 12 cycles. Sequencing recovered at least 3 million CDR3-containing paired-end reads from each sample. In TCRdb, the 5' RACE reads were re-called with MiXCR into one record per CDR3 protein. The top ten clones hold approximately 10% of a sample with approximately 1.5 million distinct CDR3 sequences, 30% to 35% of them seen once. Trimming at V came to 0 bases and at J to 4 bases, leaving 5 bases not matched to a gene. Germline V gene sequence: CDR1 SGHVS, CDR2 FQNEAQ. This CDR3 contains 15 residues. Of note for this clonotype: Its antigen remains unidentified.

Regarding the study as a whole: Bulk PBMC profiling left naive and antigen-experienced comparisons inconclusive. Among T cells, TCR beta diversity per million cells dropped roughly linearly as age rose.

Sample: blood. The sequence was collected from a woman in her twenties or thirties in good health. This chain uses TRBV7-8 with TRBJ2-7, with TRBD2 matching 8 bases. The CDR3 sequence: CASSLAATSVYEQYF. Here the CDR3 DNA reads TGTGCCAGCAGCTTAGCGGCGACTAGCGTGTACGAGCAGTACTTC.